Sequencing of this TCR beta chain was carried out in a study of shared clonotypes between healthy human individuals. Replicate PCRs were loaded with approximately 300 ng DNA from unsorted PBMC, about 30,000 T cell genomes. Sequencing used immunoSEQ multiplex PCR; TCRdb keeps in-frame clones, though not all of them. The table includes 490,000 or so clones, around 78% detected once. The CDR3 loop spans 15 amino acids. With 2 bases clipped from V and 5 bases from J, the junction kept 5 bases outside the gene matches. The germline V gene encodes CDR1 SGHRS and CDR2 YFSETQ. Each of the donors was a healthy adult who was HIV-negative and had not had a recent acute infection or vaccination. Tens of millions of PBMCs went into genomic DNA for unsorted samples.

The sample comprised PBMCs. This chain uses TRBV5-1 with TRBJ2-1; TRBD2 matches at 9 bases. This sequence was found in a woman in her forties in good health. Some clones in this sample may be carry-over from other donors' samples. The CDR3 DNA reads as TGCGCCAGCAGCTTTTTTAGCGGGAGCAACAATGAGCAGTTCTTC. It is translated as CASSFFSGSNNEQFF.